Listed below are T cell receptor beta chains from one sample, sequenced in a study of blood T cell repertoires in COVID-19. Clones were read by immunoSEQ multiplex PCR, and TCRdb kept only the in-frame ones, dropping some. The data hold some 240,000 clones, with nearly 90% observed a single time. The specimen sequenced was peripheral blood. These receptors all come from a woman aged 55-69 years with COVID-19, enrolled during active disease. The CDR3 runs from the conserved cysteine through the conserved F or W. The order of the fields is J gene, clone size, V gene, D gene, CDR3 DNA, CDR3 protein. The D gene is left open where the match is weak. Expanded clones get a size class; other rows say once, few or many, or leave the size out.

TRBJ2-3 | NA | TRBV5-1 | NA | TGCGCCAGCAGCCGCCGGACGGGGGATACGCAGTATTTT | CASSRRTGDTQYF
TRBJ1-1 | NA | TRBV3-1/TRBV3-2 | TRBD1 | TGTGCCAGCAGCCGGACCACAGGGGGAGGAACTGAAGCTTTCTTT | CASSRTTGGGTEAFF
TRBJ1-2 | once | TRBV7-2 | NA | TGTGCCAGCAGCTTATCGACAGCTAACTATGGCTACACCTTC | CASSLSTANYGYTF
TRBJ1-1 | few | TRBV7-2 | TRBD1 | TGTGCCAGCAGCTCAACCATACAGGGGAGTTTTGAAGCTTTCTTT | CASSSTIQGSFEAFF
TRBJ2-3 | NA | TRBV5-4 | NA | TGTGCCAGCGGGGGGATCGGGGCAACAGATACGCAGTATTTT | CASGGIGATDTQYF
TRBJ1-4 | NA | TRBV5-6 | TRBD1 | TGTGCCAGCAGCTTATCAGGGGGCCATGAAAAACTGTTTTTT | CASSLSGGHEKLFF
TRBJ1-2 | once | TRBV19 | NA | TGTGCCAGTAGTATCCCAGGAGGTCTAAACTATGGCTACACCTTC | CASSIPGGLNYGYTF
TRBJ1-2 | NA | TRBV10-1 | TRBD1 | TGCGCCAGCAGAGTGGAAAGACAGGGATTAGGGGACTATGGCTACACCTTC | CASRVERQGLGDYGYTF
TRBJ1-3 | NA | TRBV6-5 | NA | TGTGCCTCTCAGAGGGGCAGGGGAGGAAACACCATATATTTT | CASQRGRGGNTIYF
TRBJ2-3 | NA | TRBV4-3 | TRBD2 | TGCGCCAGCAGCCGAGGACTAGCGGACATTAGCACAGATACGCAGTATTTT | CASSRGLADISTDTQYF
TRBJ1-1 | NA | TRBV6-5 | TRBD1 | TGTGCCAGCAGAAGGACAGGCCAGAACACTGAAGCTTTCTTT | CASRRTGQNTEAFF
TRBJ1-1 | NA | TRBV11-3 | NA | TGTGCCAGCAGCTTAGATACGGGTAACACTGAAGCTTTCTTT | CASSLDTGNTEAFF
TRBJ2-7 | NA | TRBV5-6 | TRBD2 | TGTGCCAGCAGCTTTGGACTAGCGGGGTACGAGCAGTACTTC | CASSFGLAGYEQYF
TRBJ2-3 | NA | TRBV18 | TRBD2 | TGTGCCAGCTCACCAAGCCTAGCGGGAGGGGGTACGCAGTATTTT | CASSPSLAGGGTQYF
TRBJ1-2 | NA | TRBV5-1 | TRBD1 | TGCGCCAGCAGCTCCAGACAGGGCGAACGGGATGGCTACACCTTC | CASSSRQGERDGYTF
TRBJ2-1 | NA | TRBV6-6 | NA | TGTGCCAGCAGTTCATCCAGGGGTGGTAGCAATGAGCAGTTCTTC | CASSSSRGGSNEQFF
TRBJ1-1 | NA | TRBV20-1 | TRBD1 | TGCAGTGCTAGATCAGGGGGTCGAGCTTTCTTT | CSARSGGRAFF
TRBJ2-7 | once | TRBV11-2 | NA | TGTGCCAGCAGCCACCACTTTTGGGCGGGCTCCTACGAGCAGTACTTC | CASSHHFWAGSYEQYF
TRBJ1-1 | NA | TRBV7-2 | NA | TGTGCCAGCAGCTTGAGACACATGAACACTGAAGCTTTCTTT | CASSLRHMNTEAFF
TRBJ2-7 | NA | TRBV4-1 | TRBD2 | TGCGCCAGCAGCCATCTAGCGGGGGGGTTATACGAGCAGTACTTC | CASSHLAGGLYEQYF
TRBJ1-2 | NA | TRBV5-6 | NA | TGTGCCAGCAGCTTGATTAGCGGCTATGGCTACACCTTC | CASSLISGYGYTF
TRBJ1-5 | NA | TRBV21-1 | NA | TGTGCCAGCAGCAAAGCAGAGACAGGGCGTAGCAATCAGCCCCAGCATTTT | CASSKAETGRSNQPQHF
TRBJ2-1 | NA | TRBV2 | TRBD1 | TGTGCCAGCCACTTCTTACAGGGGACCTACAATGAGCAGTTCTTC | CASHFLQGTYNEQFF
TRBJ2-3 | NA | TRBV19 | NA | TGTGCCAGTAGTACCCCCCGGCAGGGTGATACGCAGTATTTT | CASSTPRQGDTQYF
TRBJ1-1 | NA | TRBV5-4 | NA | TGTGCCAGCAGCTTTGGCTTCTCACCCACTGAAGCTTTCTTT | CASSFGFSPTEAFF
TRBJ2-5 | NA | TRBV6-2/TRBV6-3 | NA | TGTGCCAGCAGCATAACTGGCGGCCAGAGGCAAGAGACCCAGTACTTC | CASSITGGQRQETQYF
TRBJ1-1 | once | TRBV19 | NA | TGTGGGGTCGGGGTGAACACTGAAGCTTTCTTT | CGVGVNTEAFF
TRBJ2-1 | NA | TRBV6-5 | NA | TGTGCCAGCAGTTCCGGGGGTGAGCAGTTCTTC | CASSSGGEQFF
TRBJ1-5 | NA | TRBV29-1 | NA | TGCAGCGTTAGTGACACCTCCAATCAGCCCCAGCATTTT | CSVSDTSNQPQHF
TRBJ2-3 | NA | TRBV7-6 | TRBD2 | TGTGCCAGCAGCTTAGCGGGGGGGTCCATATCACTTCGTACGCAGTATTTT | CASSLAGGSISLRTQYF
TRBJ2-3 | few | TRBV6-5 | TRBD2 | TGTGCCACTCCGAGCGGGGCTAGCACAGATACGCAGTATTTT | CATPSGASTDTQYF
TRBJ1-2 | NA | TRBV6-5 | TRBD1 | TGTGCCAGCAGTCGACAGGGGGCGTTGGAATTCGGCTACACCTTC | CASSRQGALEFGYTF
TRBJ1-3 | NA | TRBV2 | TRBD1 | TGTGCCAGCAGTGAGTCGACAGGGGGCTGGGAAAACACCATATATTTT | CASSESTGGWENTIYF
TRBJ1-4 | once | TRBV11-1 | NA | TGTGCCAGCAGCTTACGGACAGCCGAAAATGAAAAACTGTTTTTT | CASSLRTAENEKLFF
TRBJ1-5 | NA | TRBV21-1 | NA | TGTGCCAGCAGCATGTTAAGAAGACGGGGTTGCAATCAGCCCCAGCATTTT | CASSMLRRRGCNQPQHF
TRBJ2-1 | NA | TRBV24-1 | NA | TGTGCCACCCAAAGGGGCCAGGGGGGATACAATGAGCAGTTCTTC | CATQRGQGGYNEQFF
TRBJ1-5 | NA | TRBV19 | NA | TGTGCCAGTAGTATAGACAGGGGAAATCAGCCCCAGCATTTT | CASSIDRGNQPQHF
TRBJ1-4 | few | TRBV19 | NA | TGTGCCAGTATCAACACCGAAACTAATGAAAAACTGTTTTTT | CASINTETNEKLFF
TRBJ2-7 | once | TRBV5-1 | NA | TGCGCCAGCAGCTCACAGGGCTACGAGCAGTACTTC | CASSSQGYEQYF
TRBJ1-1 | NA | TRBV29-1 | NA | TGCAGCGTTGAAGTAACAGGGATTGCCTCTGAAGCTTTCTTT | CSVEVTGIASEAFF
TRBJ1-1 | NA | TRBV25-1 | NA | TGTGCCAGCAGTGAATCCTTGGGGAGGGGCCCGAACACTGAAGCTTTCTTT | CASSESLGRGPNTEAFF
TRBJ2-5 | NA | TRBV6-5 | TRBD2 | TGTGCCAGCACCGGCGGGGGGTGGGAGACCCAGTACTTC | CASTGGGWETQYF
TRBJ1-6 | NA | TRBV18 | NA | TGTGCCAGCTCACCCCGGGAAACTTCACCCCTCCACTTT | CASSPRETSPLHF
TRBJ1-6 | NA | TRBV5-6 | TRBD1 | TGTGCCAGCAGCACCCTCGACAGGGTGAATTCACCCCTCCACTTT | CASSTLDRVNSPLHF
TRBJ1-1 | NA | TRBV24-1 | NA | TGTGCCACCAGTGATTTGCTTGGGGGCGCGAGCACTGAAGCTTTCTTT | CATSDLLGGASTEAFF
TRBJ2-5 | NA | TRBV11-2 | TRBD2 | TGTGCCAGCAGCCGGGGACTAGCAGCGCGGGGGAGGCGCGAGACCCAGTACTTC | CASSRGLAARGRRETQYF
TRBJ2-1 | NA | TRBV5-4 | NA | TGTGCCAGCAGCTTGTCCGGCAGGGGCATGCCCTACAATGAGCAGTTCTTC | CASSLSGRGMPYNEQFF
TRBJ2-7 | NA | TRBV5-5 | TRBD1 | TGTGCCAGCAGCTTGTCACAGGGGATGGGCGAGCAGTACTTC | CASSLSQGMGEQYF
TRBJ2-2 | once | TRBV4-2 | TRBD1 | TGTGCCAGCAGCCAAGATAGCAGACAGGGCGGCGCCGGGGAGCTGTTTTTT | CASSQDSRQGGAGELFF
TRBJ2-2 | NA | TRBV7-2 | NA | TGTGCCAGCAGCCCAGGGCCCCCGGCGAACACCGGGGAGCTGTTTTTT | CASSPGPPANTGELFF
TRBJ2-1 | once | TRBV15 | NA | TGTGCCACCAGCAGAAACAGAGAACCTGAGCAGTTCTTC | CATSRNREPEQFF
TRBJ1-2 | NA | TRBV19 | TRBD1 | TGTGCCAGTAGCCCCGGGACAGGCTATGGCTACACCTTC | CASSPGTGYGYTF
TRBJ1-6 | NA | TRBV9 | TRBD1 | TGTGCCAGCAACCTCGGACAGGGTGGATCACCCCTCCACTTT | CASNLGQGGSPLHF
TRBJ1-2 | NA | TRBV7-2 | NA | TGTGCCAGCAGCTTAGATACCGGGAACAGCGGTGGCTACACCTTC | CASSLDTGNSGGYTF
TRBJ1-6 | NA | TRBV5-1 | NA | TGCGCCAGCAGCTTGTCAGGTTTCCCGGATTCACCCCTCCACTTT | CASSLSGFPDSPLHF
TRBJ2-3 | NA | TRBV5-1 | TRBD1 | TGCGCCAGCAGCCAAAGACAGGGGCAAGATACGCAGTATTTT | CASSQRQGQDTQYF
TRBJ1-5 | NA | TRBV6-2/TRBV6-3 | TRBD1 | TGTGCCAGCAGCCAATGGGACAGGGGGCCTCATAGCAATCAGCCCCAGCATTTT | CASSQWDRGPHSNQPQHF
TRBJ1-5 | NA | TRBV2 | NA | TGTGCCAGCAGTGACCAGGGCATAGGTCAGCCCCAGCATTTT | CASSDQGIGQPQHF
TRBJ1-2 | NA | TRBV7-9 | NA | TGTGCCAGCAGCTTACAGGGGAATGACGACTACACCTTC | CASSLQGNDDYTF
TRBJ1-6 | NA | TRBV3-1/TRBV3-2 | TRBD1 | TGTGCCAGCAGCCATCAGGGGGCAGGATCACCCCTCCACTTT | CASSHQGAGSPLHF